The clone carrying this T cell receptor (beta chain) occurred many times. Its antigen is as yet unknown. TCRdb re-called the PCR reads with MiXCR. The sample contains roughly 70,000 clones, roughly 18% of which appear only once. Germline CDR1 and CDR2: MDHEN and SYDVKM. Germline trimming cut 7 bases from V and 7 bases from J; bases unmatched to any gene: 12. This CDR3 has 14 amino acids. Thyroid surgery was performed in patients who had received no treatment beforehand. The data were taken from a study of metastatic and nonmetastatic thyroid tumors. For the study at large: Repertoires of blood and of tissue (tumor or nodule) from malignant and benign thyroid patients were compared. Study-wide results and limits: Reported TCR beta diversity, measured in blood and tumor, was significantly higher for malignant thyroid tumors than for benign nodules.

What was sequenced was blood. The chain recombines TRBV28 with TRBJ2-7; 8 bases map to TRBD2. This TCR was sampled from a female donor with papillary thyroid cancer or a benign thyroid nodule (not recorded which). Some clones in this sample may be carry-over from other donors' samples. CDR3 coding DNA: TGTGCCAGCACCCCGGGCGGGGGGCAGGGAGAGCAGTACTTC. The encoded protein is CASTPGGGQGEQYF. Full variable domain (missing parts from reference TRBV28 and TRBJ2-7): DVKVTQSSRYLVKRTGEKVFLECVQDMDHENMFWYRQDPGLGLRLIYFSYDVKMKEKGDIPEGYSVSREKKERFSLILESASTNQTSMYLCASTPGGGQGEQYFGPGTRLTVT.